The clone carrying this TCR beta chain was seen a few times. No antigen is known for it. This specimen comes from a study of T cell repertoires in cytomegalovirus infection. On the study more broadly: CMV epitopes that were recently identified and HLA-C-restricted were used alongside well-studied HLA-B-restricted ones. Indications of both CMV infection and matching HLA type were provided by public TCR beta signatures.

Trimming removed 4 bases at V and 1 base at J, with 4 bases between. CDR3 size: 11 residues. CDR1 is SQVTM, CDR2 ANQGSEA, per germline. Study results and caveats: Across the ex vivo response, the dominant clonotypes were HLA-C-restricted CMV-specific TCR beta clonotypes. Carriage of CMV together with the relevant HLA was identifiable through cumulative public TCR beta family frequency.

TCRdb reprocessed the reads with MiXCR, giving one entry per CDR3 protein. Among 700,000 to 900,000 distinct CDR3 sequences, almost 30% were seen once, and the ten largest hold around 13%. The chain couples TRBV29-1 to TRBJ1-2; no definite D call. The receptor was derived from a human donor in good health (CMV status not recorded). Some clones in this sample may be carry-over from other donors' samples. The source material was cultured CD8+ T cells from PBMCs, sampled from culture after CMV antigen stimulation. CDR3 sequence (DNA): TGCAGCGTTGGTCTTAACTATGGCTACACCTTC. Translating gives CSVGLNYGYTF. Based on the CDR3 plus reference TRBV29-1 and TRBJ1-2, the full variable domain is SAVISQKPSRDICQRGTSLTIQCQVDSQVTMMFWYRQQPGQSLTLIATANQGSEATYESGFVIDKFPISRPNLTFSTLTVSNMSPEDSSIYLCSVGLNYGYTFGSGTRLTVV.